This TCR beta chain was recovered during a study of T cells in Graves' hyperthyroidism and ophthalmopathy (dated 2019 in TCRdb). Context from the whole study: Peripheral blood was sampled at the time of initial diagnosis, prior to any treatment. TCR V-J signatures able to tell the groups apart were searched for in a discovery cohort of more than 90 patients, of whom around 42 had Graves' ophthalmopathy and more than 55 had stable Graves' hyperthyroidism. Whether ophthalmopathy could be predicted prospectively was tested in an independent validation cohort made up of under 20 hyperthyroidism patients plus 17 patients who later progressed to ophthalmopathy. The 100 discovery patients were divided at random into training and test sets in a 7:3 ratio. Thyroid tissue and blood T-cell repertoires from six Graves' hyperthyroidism patients were also compared in the study. After sampling, hyperthyroidism patients received methimazole starting at 30 mg daily, and ophthalmopathy patients received high-dose intravenous methylprednisolone. TCR Vbeta CDR3 sequencing of 140 or so peripheral blood samples (over 40 ophthalmopathy, some 75 hyperthyroidism and around 17 progressor patients) is reported in the paper. The research as a whole found: Blood samples also contained most of the expanded thyroid clonotypes (frequency above 0.001), which suggests that blood repertoires may reflect thyroid immune responses. In cross-validation, a model built on a 13 V-J signature told ophthalmopathy apart from stable hyperthyroidism with less than 90% sensitivity and about 81% specificity, and in testing the same model reached 80%/75%. In validation, the model predicted progression to ophthalmopathy with approximately 71% sensitivity and around 72% specificity, a median of 6.5 months before onset. Sample size was not statistically predetermined, and investigators were not blinded to group allocation.

With regard to this clonotype: No cognate antigen has been identified for it. No much larger clone is present one base from it, and per-base qualities are unavailable.

TCR beta CDR3 regions were amplified from RNA transcripts. The TCR CDR3 was subjected to a first round of RT-PCR using the HTBI primer set and the Qiagen OneStep RT-PCR kit. A second multiplex PCR round built the libraries, followed by size selection and purification. The libraries were sequenced on an Illumina HiSeq2000 using paired-end 100 bp reads. Per the authors' processing: Raw data were processed with SOAPnuke, discarding reads with adapters, uncalled bases, mean Phred below 15, or no exact constant-primer or identifier match. High-quality paired reads were merged with COPE v1.2.5, and unique nucleotide sequences were defined as clonotypes. MiTCR v1.1 was used to align the clonotypes against IMGT TRBV, TRBD and TRBJ reference segments. The analysis was restricted to V-J combinations with a frequency above 0.0001, which together covered over 99% of the repertoires. The TCS score was defined as F50 (clonal expansion) divided by E x V (chaos), with BLOSUM62-based TCRdist calculated between CDR3 peptides within each V-J. Welch's t-statistics and random forest reduced 514 V-J features to 10 to 15, which were used in a naive Bayes classifier (R e1071). TCRdb applied fastp at Q25 and MiXCR to the public reads, then kept only in-frame beta chains. Each record represents a unique CDR3 protein, reported with the most common genes and DNA among its rows. These V and J calls rely on TCRdb rather than the paper's analysis. For this sample there are about 400,000 distinct CDR3 sequences; just under 15% appear just once. Together, the top ten hold 30% to 35% of the sample.

Sequences SGHTA (CDR1) and FQGTGA (CDR2) are obtained from the germline V gene. Trimming accounts for 7 bases at V and 5 bases at J, while the number of junction bases matched to no gene is 5. Reading from cysteine to phenylalanine, the CDR3 counts 14 amino acids. Only CDR3 DNA remains: 42 bases, in frame from the first base. A patient counted as having stable Graves' hyperthyroidism if no progression to ophthalmopathy occurred over 18 months of follow-up. Hyperthyroidism patients were newly diagnosed, had a disease duration of under 2 months, and were aged 18 to 65 years. Any patient with an uncontrolled infection, another autoimmune disease, pregnancy or lactation was excluded. Diagnoses were established on the basis of clinical symptoms, serum thyroxine and TRAb, thyroid ultrasound, and orbital computed tomography. Ficoll-Paque density gradient centrifugation was used to isolate PBMCs from about 10 ml of fresh peripheral blood. Trizol reagent was used to extract total RNA, and RNA quality was then checked on an Agilent 2100 Bioanalyzer.

In this chain, TRBV7-3 is recombined with TRBJ2-2, and 9 junctional nucleotides match TRBD1. The source is a woman aged 25 to 39 with Graves' hyperthyroidism. What was sequenced was blood. The nucleotides are TGTGCCAGCACCGGGGGGACAGGGACCGGGGAGCTGTTTTTT. This encodes CASTGGTGTGELFF.